These 19 T cell receptor beta chains were sequenced from one sample in a study of shared clonotypes between healthy human individuals. Method: immunoSEQ multiplex PCR; TCRdb's copy keeps in-frame clones and lacks some. The profile covers about half a million clones, with over 70% appearing a single time and 12% taken by the ten largest. The sample was PBMCs. All receptors derive from a woman in her 40s in good health. Some clones in this sample may be carry-over from other donors' samples.

This clone came up a few times. The genes are TRBV7-2 and TRBJ2-1, with D perhaps TRBD1 (6 bases). Germline CDR1 and CDR2: SGHTA and FQGNSA. V lost 4 bases, J lost 8 bases, and 15 bases lay in between. The length of the CDR3 is 14 residues. CDR3 DNA sequence: TGTGCCAGCAGCTACCGGACAGTTGGCGATGAGCAGTTCTTC. It codes for CASSYRTVGDEQFF.

In its sample, this clone was seen once. V gene TRBV7-9 combines with J gene TRBJ2-1, with TRBD2 identical over 14 bases. The J segment lost 7 bases and the V segment lost 2 bases, leaving 4 bases of the junction unmatched. This CDR3 region has 16 residues. Germline CDR1 reads SEHNR; CDR2 reads FQNEAQ (reference sequence). CDR3 sequence (DNA): TGTGCCAGCAGCTTATGGGGGACTAGCGGGAGAAATGAGCAGTTCTTC. Its translation: CASSLWGTSGRNEQFF.

CDR3 residues: CATKGENQPQHF. CDR3 coding DNA: TGTGCCACCAAGGGGGAGAATCAGCCCCAGCATTTT. This chain uses TRBV15 with TRBJ1-5, with D possibly matching TRBD1 (6 bases). The germline V and J ends were trimmed by 7 bases and 4 bases, with 8 bases remaining between them. The CDR3 runs 12 residues. Germline V gene sequence: CDR1 LNHNV, CDR2 YYDKDF (reference sequence).

The chain combines TRBV27 with TRBJ2-3, with D possibly matching TRBD2 (6 bases). V was pared by 4 bases and J by 7 bases, with 9 bases between. This CDR3 region has 12 residues. The germline CDR1 and CDR2 sequences are MNHEY and SMNVEV (reference sequence). CDR3 in DNA: TGTGCCAGCAGTTCCGGGACTTATACGCAGTATTTT. It encodes CASSSGTYTQYF.

This clone was seen a single time. The chain carries TRBV30 and TRBJ2-2; TRBD1 is a possible D gene (6 bases). This CDR3 is 14 amino acids long. Trimming stripped 2 bases from V and 7 bases from J, with 14 bases between. Germline values: CDR1 GTSNPN, CDR2 SVGIG (reference sequence). This CDR3 is CAWSKDRKGGELFF. The CDR3 DNA reads TGTGCCTGGAGTAAAGACAGGAAGGGCGGGGAGCTGTTTTTT.

This chain links TRBV14 with TRBJ2-5, with unresolved D. The J call could be wrong; TRBJ2-7 is a better fit for the DNA end. This CDR3 has 12 residues. Germline CDR1 SGHDN, CDR2 FVKESK. For the CDR3, the DNA is TGTGCCAGCAGCCATCGGACCTACGAGCAGTACTTC. Its translation is CASSHRTYEQYF.

The chain combines TRBV19 with TRBJ2-5, with D hard to call. Germline V CDR1 and CDR2: LNHDA, SQIVND (reference sequence). The germline V and J ends were trimmed by 3 bases and 4 bases, with 3 bases remaining between them. The CDR3 loop spans 11 amino acids. Here the CDR3 reads CASSMGETQYF. The CDR3 DNA follows: TGTGCCAGTAGTATGGGAGAGACCCAGTACTTC.

As to this clone: A far larger clone is one base from this, pointing to a likely read error. The CDR3 loop reads CASSLHGPNTEAFF. Here the CDR3 DNA reads TGTGCCAGCAGTTTGCATGGCCCGAACACTGAAGCTTTCTTT. The rearrangement links TRBV27 to TRBJ1-1; D gene ambiguous. CDR3 length: 14 amino acids. The germline V gene encodes CDR1 MNHEY and CDR2 SMNVEV (reference sequence). The V gene lost 3 bases and the J gene lost 1 base, with 9 bases spanning the gap.

The genes are TRBV6-6 and TRBJ2-6, with D possibly matching TRBD1 (5 bases). V lost 10 bases, J lost 0 bases, and 16 bases lay in between. The CDR3 contains 16 residues. CDR1 and CDR2 (germline): MNHNY, SVGAGI (reference sequence). Here the CDR3 DNA reads TGTGCCACCCTTCGTACAGGATACTCTGGGGCCAACGTCCTGACTTTC. Translated, it gives CATLRTGYSGANVLTF.

CDR3 nucleotide sequence: TGTGCCACCAGCGGAAGACAGGGGGGCTACAATGAGCAGTTCTTC. This sequence encodes CATSGRQGGYNEQFF. The chain links TRBV15 to TRBJ2-1; TRBD1 matches at 9 bases. V trimming: 5 bases; J trimming: 3 bases; junction bases outside the gene matches: 5. The germline V gene encodes CDR1 LNHNV and CDR2 YYDKDF (reference sequence). The CDR3 is 15 residues long.

The genes are TRBV28 and TRBJ2-7; 9 bases line up with TRBD1. Per the germline V gene, CDR1 is MDHEN and CDR2 is SYDVKM. The V gene end was trimmed by 5 bases and the J gene end by 0 bases; junction bases not matched to a gene: 5. CDR3 length equals 15 residues. The CDR3 sequence: CASSPSGQGSYEQYF. Here the CDR3 DNA reads TGTGCCAGCAGTCCTTCGGGACAGGGCTCCTACGAGCAGTACTTC.

The chain couples TRBV4-2 to TRBJ2-1, with 8 bases identical to TRBD2. Germline V gene lookup returns CDR1 LGHNA and CDR2 YNFKEQ. This CDR3 spans 15 amino acids. Trimming at V came to 4 bases and at J to 0 bases, leaving 2 bases not matched to a gene. The CDR3 protein is CASSRTSGSYNEQFF. CDR3 bases: TGTGCCAGCAGCCGAACTAGCGGCTCCTACAATGAGCAGTTCTTC.

The chain links TRBV7-8 to TRBJ1-1, with 8 bases aligning to TRBD1. This CDR3 is built from 15 residues. With 5 bases clipped from V and 1 base from J, the junction kept 6 bases outside the gene matches. Germline V gene lookup returns CDR1 SGHVS and CDR2 FQNEAQ. DNA for the CDR3: TGTGCCAGCAGCGCCGCACAGGGGGGGAACACTGAAGCTTTCTTT. Its protein is CASSAAQGGNTEAFF.

With respect to this clone: Other DNA sequences in this specimen translate into the identical CDR3. The V call is TRBV4-1, the J call TRBJ2-7; 8 positions agree with TRBD1. The CDR3 runs to 13 residues. Losses at the gene ends were 6 bases for V and 7 bases for J; bases not matched to a gene: 8. Germline values: CDR1 MGHRA, CDR2 YSYEKL. The CDR3 region has the DNA TGCGCCAGCAGATGGACAGGGAAAGATGAGCAGTACTTC. This gives the protein CASRWTGKDEQYF.

This chain joins TRBV7-2 and TRBJ1-1; no definite D call. Germline V gene data show CDR1 as SGHTA and CDR2 as FQGNSA. The CDR3 is 13 amino acids. The V end was cut by 6 bases, the J end by 3 bases, with 11 bases between. This chain's CDR3 is CASSPTLDTEAFF. CDR3 nucleotide sequence: TGTGCCAGCAGTCCTACTCTTGACACTGAAGCTTTCTTT.

The rearrangement uses TRBV28 and TRBJ1-5; a weak D match, TRBD1 (6 bases). Germline CDR1 is MDHEN and CDR2 is SYDVKM. The CDR3 is made up of 15 amino acids. V was pared by 7 bases and J by 3 bases, with 16 bases between. Here the CDR3 reads CASTPRGVVNQPQHF. The CDR3 DNA follows: TGTGCCAGCACCCCGAGGGGGGTTGTCAATCAGCCCCAGCATTTT.

This clone has ten or more counts. Germline is not matched at one junction end, which may reflect a read error. This sequence joins TRBV30 and TRBJ2-7; possibly TRBD2 for D (6 bases). This CDR3 contains 16 residues. Germline V gene sequence: CDR1 GTSNPN, CDR2 SVGIG (reference sequence). The CDR3 nucleotides read TGTGCCCGGAGGGACCCTCGGTGGCCTTTTACCTACGAGCAGTACTTC. Its protein is CARRDPRWPFTYEQYF.

The V and J genes are TRBV28 and TRBJ2-1, with unresolved D. The CDR3 is 16 amino acids. With 5 bases removed from V and 4 bases from J, the gap between germline ends came to 18 bases. Germline V gene sequence: CDR1 MDHEN, CDR2 SYDVKM. CDR3 protein: CASSIPESLFYNEQFF. The CDR3 DNA reads as TGTGCCAGCAGTATCCCGGAGTCCCTTTTTTACAATGAGCAGTTCTTC.

This clone was counted a single time. The rearrangement uses TRBV7-9 and TRBJ2-7; D may be TRBD2 (6 bases). This CDR3 is built from 15 residues. V lost 3 bases and J 1 base, leaving 13 bases between the germline ends. From germline, CDR1 is SEHNR and CDR2 FQNEAQ (reference sequence). The CDR3 sequence is CASSFVAGTSYEQYF. The CDR3 DNA reads as TGTGCCAGCAGCTTTGTGGCGGGGACTTCCTACGAGCAGTACTTC.